The rows below give T cell receptor beta chains drawn from one sample of a study of shared clonotypes between healthy human individuals. Clones were sequenced by immunoSEQ multiplex PCR, and TCRdb holds only the in-frame ones, with some missing. The sample includes millions of clones, approximately 94% seen only once; the top ten take 1.5% to 2%. Sequenced material: naive CD8+ T cells from PBMCs. These receptor sequences come from a man in his late teens or twenties in good health. Some clones in this sample may be carry-over from other donors' samples. Both conserved end residues are part of each CDR3. The D gene is left open where the match is weak. Size is stated for part of the rows, as once, few or many counts, or as a class when the clone is expanded.

>TRBV5-6|NA|TRBJ2-5|NA
TGTGCCAGCAGCTCAGGAATGTCCGGGGAGACCCAGTACTTC
CASSSGMSGETQYF
>TRBV5-6|TRBD1|TRBJ1-3|NA
TGTGCCAGCAGCTTGGCCACGACAGGGCACGGAAACACCATATATTTT
CASSLATTGHGNTIYF
>TRBV6-5|NA|TRBJ1-2|NA
TGTGCCAGCAGTCCAACAGAGGGTAACTATGGCTACACCTTC
CASSPTEGNYGYTF
>TRBV7-6|NA|TRBJ1-1|NA
TGTGCCAGCAGCTTAGGACAACCAGGTGGTGAAGCTTTCTTT
CASSLGQPGGEAFF
>TRBV9|NA|TRBJ2-7|NA
TGTGCCAGCAGCGTAGGGTGGGGGACCGAGCAGTACTTC
CASSVGWGTEQYF
>TRBV7-2|TRBD1|TRBJ2-7|once
TGTGCCAGCAGCTTTACCCACTGGGAGCAGGGGGTTCACGAGCAGTACTTC
CASSFTHWEQGVHEQYF
>TRBV27|NA|TRBJ2-7|NA
TGTGCCAGCAGTGAACAGGAAAATGGCTACGAGCAGTACTTC
CASSEQENGYEQYF
>TRBV6-6|NA|TRBJ2-1|NA
TGTGCCAGCAGTTACTCGTGGTCAGGAGACAATGAGCAGTTCTTC
CASSYSWSGDNEQFF
>TRBV19|NA|TRBJ2-7|NA
TGTGCCAGTAGTATAGTTGGCAGGGAATACGAGCAGTACTTC
CASSIVGREYEQYF
>TRBV28|NA|TRBJ2-5|NA
TGTGCCAGCAGTTTGGTGGTATCGGAGACCCAGTACTTC
CASSLVVSETQYF
>TRBV19|NA|TRBJ1-1|NA
TGTGCCAGTAGTATAACTTTTGAGGTTTTGGACACTGAAGCTTTCTTT
CASSITFEVLDTEAFF
>TRBV6-5|NA|TRBJ1-2|NA
TGTGCCAGCAGTTACGCGACTGCTCCCAGGGTCTATGGCTACACCTTC
CASSYATAPRVYGYTF
>TRBV5-6|NA|TRBJ2-5|NA
TGTGCCAGCAGCTTCGCGGGCCCTTGGGAGACCCAGTACTTC
CASSFAGPWETQYF
>TRBV27|TRBD1|TRBJ2-2|once
TGTGCCAGCAGTTCTTTACCGGGACAGGGCAACGGGGAGCTGTTTTTT
CASSSLPGQGNGELFF
>TRBV27|NA|TRBJ1-1|NA
TGTGCCAGCAGTTCCCTACTGTGGGGGCACACTGAAGCTTTCTTT
CASSSLLWGHTEAFF
>TRBV7-9|NA|TRBJ2-3|NA
TGTGCCAGCAGCGAAAGATTATTGGATACGCAGTATTTT
CASSERLLDTQYF
>TRBV15|TRBD1|TRBJ2-7|NA
TGTGCCACCAGCGGGACAGATCGAGGCGAGCAGTACTTC
CATSGTDRGEQYF
>TRBV6-1|NA|TRBJ1-5|NA
TGTGCCAGCAGCTATCAGCCCCAGCATTTT
CASSYQPQHF
>TRBV7-9|NA|TRBJ1-3|NA
TGTGCCAGCAGCTTAAGGGACACCATATATTTT
CASSLRDTIYF
>TRBV28|NA|TRBJ2-2|NA
TGTGCCAGCAGTGGCGGGACAGAAGGCAACACCGGGGAGCTGTTTTTT
CASSGGTEGNTGELFF
>TRBV10-2|NA|TRBJ2-7|NA
TGCGCCAGCAGCCGCTCAGTCGGAATAGCGGTCTACGAGCAGTACTTC
CASSRSVGIAVYEQYF
>TRBV7-2|TRBD1|TRBJ1-3|NA
TGTGCCAGCAGCCCCGACAGGGCTGGAAACACCATATATTTT
CASSPDRAGNTIYF
>TRBV7-9|NA|TRBJ2-3|NA
TGTGCCAGCAGCGAGAGAGGGCAGGAATTGAGGTCCACAGATACGCAGTATTTT
CASSERGQELRSTDTQYF
>TRBV7-8|NA|TRBJ2-1|NA
TGTGCCAGCAGCAGTGTTAGACGGCCTAATGAGCAGTTCTTC
CASSSVRRPNEQFF
>TRBV6-5|NA|TRBJ2-2|NA
TGTGCCAGCAGTTGGCAGTCTACGAACACCGGGGAGCTGTTTTTT
CASSWQSTNTGELFF
>TRBV27|TRBD1|TRBJ2-2|NA
TGTGCCAGCAGTTCTAACAGGGGGCTGCGTACCGGGGAGCTGTTTTTT
CASSSNRGLRTGELFF
>TRBV5-1|NA|TRBJ1-2|NA
TGCGCCAGCAGCTTGGAAGGACGGGACTATGGCTACACCTTC
CASSLEGRDYGYTF
>TRBV13|TRBD1|TRBJ1-3|NA
TGTGCCAGCAGCTCGACGACAGGGGCGTCTGGAAACACCATATATTTT
CASSSTTGASGNTIYF
>TRBV5-1|NA|TRBJ1-2|NA
TGCGCCAGCAGCTCTGAAACGGCGGGACGGGTCTATGGCTACACCTTC
CASSSETAGRVYGYTF
>TRBV28|TRBD2|TRBJ2-5|NA
TGTGCCAGCAGTACCATAGCGGGAGGAGAGACCCAGTACTTC
CASSTIAGGETQYF
>TRBV27|NA|TRBJ2-1|NA
TGTGCCAGCAGTCCAGGACTCCTGCCCTACAATGAGCAGTTCTTC
CASSPGLLPYNEQFF
>TRBV28|TRBD2|TRBJ2-1|NA
TGTGCCAGCAGTTTTGAGCCGGGAGGGGCCTACAATGAGCAGTTCTTC
CASSFEPGGAYNEQFF
>TRBV10-3|NA|TRBJ2-7|NA
TGTGCCATCAGCGCGGGCCCTTGGAGGTCCTACGAGCAGTACTTC
CAISAGPWRSYEQYF
>TRBV5-5|NA|TRBJ2-7|once
TGTGCCAGCAGCTCCGGACTTGACTACGAGCAGTACTTC
CASSSGLDYEQYF
>TRBV11-2|TRBD2|TRBJ2-7|NA
TGTGCCAGCAGCTTAGAAGCCGGGACTAGCGGGAGCTACGAGCAGTACTTC
CASSLEAGTSGSYEQYF
>TRBV25-1|NA|TRBJ2-4|NA
TGTGCCAGCAGTGTCACAGAGAAAAACATTCAGTACTTC
CASSVTEKNIQYF
>TRBV23-1|TRBD1|TRBJ1-5|NA
TGCGCCAGCAGTCAATCGTGTTTCCGGACAGGGGGAGGTCAGCCCCAGCATTTT
CASSQSCFRTGGGQPQHF
>TRBV6-5|NA|TRBJ2-1|NA
TGTGCCAGCAGTTACTCGGGGAGTCTTTACAATGAGCAGTTCTTC
CASSYSGSLYNEQFF
>TRBV7-9|TRBD2|TRBJ2-7|NA
TGTGCCAGCAGGATAGGGACTAGCGGGATCGAGCAGTACTTC
CASRIGTSGIEQYF
>TRBV9|TRBD1|TRBJ1-2|NA
TGTGCCAGCGGACAATACTCCGGGACAGAAAAACGGTATGGCTACACCTTC
CASGQYSGTEKRYGYTF
>TRBV4-1|NA|TRBJ2-3|once
TGCGCCAGCAGCCAAGTCCCCAGCGGGAGCACAGATACGCAGTATTTT
CASSQVPSGSTDTQYF
>TRBV19|NA|TRBJ1-1|once
TGTGCCAGTAGTAAAGAGGGCAGGGGCTACAAGATCGCTTTCTTT
CASSKEGRGYKIAFF
>TRBV7-9|NA|TRBJ2-1|NA
TGTGCCAGCAGCTTAGCTCCGGGGTGGGGGTCGGGTGAGCAGTTCTTC
CASSLAPGWGSGEQFF
>TRBV27|NA|TRBJ2-6|NA
TGTGCCAGCAGTCCCAGCGCCGGAGACGGGGCCAACGTCCTGACTTTC
CASSPSAGDGANVLTF
>TRBV15|NA|TRBJ1-5|once
TGTGCCACCAGCAGGGGTGGCAATCAGCCCCAGCATTTT
CATSRGGNQPQHF
>TRBV28|TRBD1|TRBJ2-7|NA
TGTGCCAGCAGCCGGGGACAGGGCTACGAGCAGTACTTC
CASSRGQGYEQYF
>TRBV9|TRBD1|TRBJ1-2|NA
TGTGCCAGCAGCAGGGGACAGGGTACTGCTGGCTACACCTTC
CASSRGQGTAGYTF